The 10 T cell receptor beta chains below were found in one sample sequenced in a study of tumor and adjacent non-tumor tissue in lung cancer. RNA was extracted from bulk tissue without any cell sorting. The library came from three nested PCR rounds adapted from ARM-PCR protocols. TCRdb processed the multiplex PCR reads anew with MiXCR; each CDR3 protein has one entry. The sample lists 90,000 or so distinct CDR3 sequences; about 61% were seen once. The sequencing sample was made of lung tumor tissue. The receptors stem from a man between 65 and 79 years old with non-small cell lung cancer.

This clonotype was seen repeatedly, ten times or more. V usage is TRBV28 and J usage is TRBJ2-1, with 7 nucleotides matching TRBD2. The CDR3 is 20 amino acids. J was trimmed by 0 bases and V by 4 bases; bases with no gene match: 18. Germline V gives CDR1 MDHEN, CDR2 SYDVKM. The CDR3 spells CASSSHDWEASGISYNEQFF. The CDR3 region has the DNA TGTGCCAGCAGTTCTCATGATTGGGAGGCTAGCGGCATCTCCTACAATGAGCAGTTCTTC. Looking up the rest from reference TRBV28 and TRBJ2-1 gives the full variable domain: DVKVTQSSRYLVKRTGEKVFLECVQDMDHENMFWYRQDPGLGLRLIYFSYDVKMKEKGDIPEGYSVSREKKERFSLILESASTNQTSMYLCASSSHDWEASGISYNEQFFGPGTRLTVL.

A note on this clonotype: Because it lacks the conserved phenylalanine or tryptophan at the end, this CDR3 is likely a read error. CDR3 residues: CASSRRGGPYQETQYL. CDR3 DNA sequence: TGTGCCAGCAGTCGAAGGGGGGGGCCCTACCAAGAGACCCAGTACTTA. The chain employs TRBV6-5 and TRBJ2-5; a possible D gene is TRBD2 (7 bases). V dropped 5 bases and J dropped 0 bases, with 16 bases sitting between them. CDR3 length: 16 amino acids. Per the germline V gene, CDR1 is MNHEY and CDR2 is SVGAGI.

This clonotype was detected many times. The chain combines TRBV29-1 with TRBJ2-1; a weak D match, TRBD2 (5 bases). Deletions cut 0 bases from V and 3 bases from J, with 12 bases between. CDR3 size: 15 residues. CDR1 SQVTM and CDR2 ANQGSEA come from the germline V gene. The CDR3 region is CSVEDSDSLYNEQFF. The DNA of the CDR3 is TGCAGCGTTGAAGATTCGGACTCCCTCTACAATGAGCAGTTCTTC.

The DNA for the CDR3 is TGTGCCAGCAGCCAAGCCGCGGCTAGCATTGAGGAGAGCGGGGAGCTGTTTTTT. This translates into CASSQAAASIEESGELFF. V and J are TRBV4-2 and TRBJ2-2, with a possible D match to TRBD2 (5 bases). The V end lost 1 base, the J end lost 7 bases, and 22 bases lay between the germline ends. Germline CDR1 LGHNA, CDR2 YNFKEQ. CDR3 length: 18 residues.

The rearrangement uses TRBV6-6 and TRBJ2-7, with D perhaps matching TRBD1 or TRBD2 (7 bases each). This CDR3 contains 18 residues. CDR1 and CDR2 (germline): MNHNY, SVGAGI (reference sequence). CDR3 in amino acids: CAGSYGQGRGLAPYEQYF. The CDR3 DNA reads TGTGCTGGCAGTTATGGTCAAGGGAGGGGGCTAGCTCCCTACGAGCAGTACTTC.

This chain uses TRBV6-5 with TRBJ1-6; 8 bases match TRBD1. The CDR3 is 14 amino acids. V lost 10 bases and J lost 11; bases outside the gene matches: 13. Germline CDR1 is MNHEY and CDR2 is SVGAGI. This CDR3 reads CAIPLTGENPPLHF. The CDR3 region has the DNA TGTGCCATTCCCTTGACAGGGGAAAATCCACCCCTCCACTTT.

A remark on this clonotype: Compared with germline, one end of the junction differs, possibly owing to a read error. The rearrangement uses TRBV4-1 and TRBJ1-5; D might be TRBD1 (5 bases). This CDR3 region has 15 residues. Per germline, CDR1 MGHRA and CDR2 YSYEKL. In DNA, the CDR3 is TGCGCCAGCAGTCCCCGTGAAAGGGGCAATCAGCCCAAGCATTTT. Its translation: CASSPRERGNQPKHF.

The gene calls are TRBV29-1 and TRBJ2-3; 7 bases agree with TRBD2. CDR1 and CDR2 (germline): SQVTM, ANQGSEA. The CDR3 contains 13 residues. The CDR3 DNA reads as TGCATCGTCGAGGGGAGGGATGGGGCTGCGCAGTATTTT. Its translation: CIVEGRDGAAQYF.

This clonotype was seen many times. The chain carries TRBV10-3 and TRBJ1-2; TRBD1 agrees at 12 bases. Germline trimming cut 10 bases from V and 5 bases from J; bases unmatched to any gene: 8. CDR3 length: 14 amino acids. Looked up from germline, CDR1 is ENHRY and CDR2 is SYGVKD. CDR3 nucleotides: TGTGCCACCGATCGGGACAGGGGGCTGTATGGCTACACCTTC. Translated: CATDRDRGLYGYTF.

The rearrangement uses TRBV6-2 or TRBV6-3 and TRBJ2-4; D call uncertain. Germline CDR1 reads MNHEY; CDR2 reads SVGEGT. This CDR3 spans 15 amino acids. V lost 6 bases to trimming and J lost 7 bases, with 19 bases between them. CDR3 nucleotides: TGTGCCAGCAGGGCGACGGCACTTTCCCAGAACATTCAGTACTTC. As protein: CASRATALSQNIQYF.